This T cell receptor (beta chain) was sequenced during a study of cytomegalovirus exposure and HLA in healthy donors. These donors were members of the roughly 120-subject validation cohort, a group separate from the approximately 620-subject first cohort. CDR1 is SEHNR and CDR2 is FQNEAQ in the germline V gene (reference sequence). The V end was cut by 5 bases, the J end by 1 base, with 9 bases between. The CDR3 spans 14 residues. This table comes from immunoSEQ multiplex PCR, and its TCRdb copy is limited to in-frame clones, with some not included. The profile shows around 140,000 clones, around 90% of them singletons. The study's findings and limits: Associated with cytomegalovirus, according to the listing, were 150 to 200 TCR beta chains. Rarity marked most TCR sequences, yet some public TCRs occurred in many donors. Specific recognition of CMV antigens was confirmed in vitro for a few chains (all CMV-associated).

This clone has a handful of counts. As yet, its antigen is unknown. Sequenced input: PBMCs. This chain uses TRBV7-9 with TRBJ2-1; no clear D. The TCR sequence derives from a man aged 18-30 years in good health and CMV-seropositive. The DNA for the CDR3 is TGTGCCAGCAGCCCAGGTTTTTCCTACAATGAGCAGTTCTTC. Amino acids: CASSPGFSYNEQFF.